Below, 27 T cell receptor beta chains from the same sample are listed, as sequenced in a study of blood T cell repertoires in COVID-19. Using immunoSEQ multiplex PCR, the repertoire was profiled, and TCRdb retains in-frame clones only, with some absent. This table holds hundreds of thousands of clones, about 86% found once. Sequences were obtained from PBMCs or T cells enriched from blood (not recorded which). These receptors came from a woman in her fifties or sixties in a cohort exposed to, infected with or recovered from COVID-19 (not recorded which).

The chain recombines TRBV27 with TRBJ2-3; 12 nucleotides match TRBD2. The ends lost 5 bases at V and 3 bases at J; junction bases unmatched: 3. Per the germline V gene, CDR1 is MNHEY and CDR2 is SMNVEV (reference sequence). The CDR3 runs 15 residues. CDR3 sequence (DNA): TGTGCCAGCAGTCCACTAGCGGGGGGTACAGATACGCAGTATTTT. Translated: CASSPLAGGTDTQYF.

V and J are TRBV7-2 and TRBJ2-2; 10 positions agree with TRBD2. The ends lost 5 bases at V and 5 bases at J; junction bases unmatched: 8. This CDR3 spans 16 amino acids. CDR1 and CDR2 from the germline V gene are SGHTA and FQGNSA. CDR3 sequence: CASSPEGLAYTGELFF. As DNA, the CDR3 is TGTGCCAGCAGCCCAGAGGGACTAGCGTATACCGGGGAGCTGTTTTTT.

J is TRBJ1-6 and V is TRBV5-1, with D possibly TRBD1 on 6 matching bases. Germline V gives CDR1 SGHRS, CDR2 YFSETQ. The CDR3 has 14 amino acids. With 0 bases removed from V and 5 bases from J, the gap between germline ends came to 6 bases. In nucleotides, the CDR3 is TGCGCCAGCAGCTTGGGGGACAATAATTCACCCCTCCACTTT. Its protein is CASSLGDNNSPLHF.

Points on this clone: Germline and junction disagree at one end, which may indicate a read error. V gene TRBV7-7 combines with J gene TRBJ2-2; 9 bases fit TRBD2. From germline, CDR1 is SSHAT and CDR2 FNYEAQ (reference sequence). This CDR3 has 16 amino acids. This CDR3 reads CASSKAGGSNTGELFF. CDR3 DNA sequence: TGTGCTAGCAGCAAAGCGGGGGGATCGAACACCGGGGAGCTGTTTTTT. The full variable domain, in which reference TRBV7-7 and TRBJ2-2 provide the parts outside the CDR3, is GAGVSQSPRYKVTKRGQDVTLRCDPISSHATLYWYQQALGQGPEFLTYFNYEAQPDKSGLPSDRFSAERPEGSISTLTIQRTEQRDSAMYRCASSKAGGSNTGELFFGEGSRLTVL.

V usage is TRBV13 and J usage is TRBJ2-7, with a tentative D call TRBD1 (6 bases). CDR3 length: 13 amino acids. Germline V gene lookup returns CDR1 PRHDT and CDR2 FYEKMQ (reference sequence). Trimming took off 3 bases at V and 3 bases at J, with 9 bases between the two ends. The CDR3 here is CASSFRQDYEQYF. DNA of the CDR3: TGTGCCAGCAGCTTCCGACAGGACTACGAGCAGTACTTC.

The V and J genes are TRBV7-3 and TRBJ1-1; maybe TRBD1 (5 bases). The germline CDR1 and CDR2 sequences are SGHTA and FQGTGA. V was shortened by 6 bases and J by 2 bases, with 10 bases between the two germline ends. The CDR3 covers 13 residues. The chain's CDR3 is CASRADRNTEAFF. For the CDR3, the DNA is TGTGCCAGCAGAGCAGACAGAAACACTGAAGCTTTCTTT.

This chain connects TRBV6-5 to TRBJ2-3; TRBD2 is a possible D gene (5 bases). The CDR3 contains 15 residues. V gave up 0 bases and J gave up 0 bases, with 7 bases separating them. CDR1 is MNHEY, CDR2 SVGAGI, per germline. CDR3 coding DNA: TGTGCCAGCAGTTACTCGAGCGGCAGCACAGATACGCAGTATTTT. Translated: CASSYSSGSTDTQYF.

The chain carries TRBV6-5 and TRBJ2-2; 8 nucleotides match TRBD1. V was pared by 3 bases and J by 3 bases, with 6 bases of the junction left unmatched. The germline V gene encodes CDR1 MNHEY and CDR2 SVGAGI. CDR3 length: 16 amino acids. As DNA, the CDR3 is TGTGCCAGCAGTTATTGGACAGGGCTGGACACCGGGGAGCTGTTTTTT. It codes for CASSYWTGLDTGELFF.

This chain connects TRBV5-1 to TRBJ1-5; D is perhaps TRBD1 (6 bases). The V end was cut by 0 bases, the J end by 6 bases, with 7 bases between. CDR1 and CDR2 (germline): SGHRS, YFSETQ. The CDR3 has 13 amino acids. The DNA for the CDR3 is TGCGCCAGCAGCTTGGAGGGGGTTCAGCCCCAGCATTTT. Protein product: CASSLEGVQPQHF.

V gene TRBV15 combines with J gene TRBJ1-6; 7 positions match TRBD1. The CDR3 contains 16 residues. The germline CDR1 and CDR2 sequences are LNHNV and YYDKDF (reference sequence). The junction had 8 bases not matched to a gene; V was cut back by 0 bases and J by 9 bases. CDR3 in DNA: TGTGCCACCAGCAGAGATCGACTGCCAGGGGGTTCACCCCTCCACTTT. It encodes CATSRDRLPGGSPLHF.

The chain employs TRBV5-1 and TRBJ1-1; TRBD1 matches 7 bases. The V gene's germline CDR1 is SGHRS and CDR2 YFSETQ. J was trimmed by 3 bases and V by 0 bases; bases with no gene match: 8. The CDR3 length is 16 residues. This CDR3 reads CASSLAPGQLDTEAFF. CDR3 nucleotide sequence: TGCGCCAGCAGCTTGGCTCCGGGACAGCTCGACACTGAAGCTTTCTTT.

The V call is TRBV6-2 or TRBV6-3, the J call TRBJ2-3, with no clear D. Deletions cut 0 bases from V and 4 bases from J, with 5 bases between. The CDR3 extends over 13 amino acids. Germline V gene data show CDR1 as MNHEY and CDR2 as SVGEGT. CDR3 residues: CASSYSVADTQYF. Here the CDR3 DNA reads TGTGCCAGCAGTTACTCGGTAGCAGATACGCAGTATTTT.

The chain combines TRBV5-8 with TRBJ2-3; TRBD2 agrees at 11 bases. CDR1 and CDR2 from the germline V gene are SGHTS and YDEGEE. The CDR3 covers 20 residues. J gave up 0 bases and V 0 bases, and 12 bases lay outside the gene matches. DNA of the CDR3: TGTGCCAGCAGCTTGGGCCTAGCGGGGGGAAAAACGATTAGCACAGATACGCAGTATTTT. Its translation is CASSLGLAGGKTISTDTQYF. Supplemented by reference TRBV5-8 and TRBJ2-3, the full variable domain reads EAGVTQSPTHLIKTRGQQATLRCSPISGHTSVYWYQQALGLGLQFLLWYDEGEERNRGNFPPRFSGRQFPNYSSELNVNALELEDSALYLCASSLGLAGGKTISTDTQYFGPGTRLTVL.

This clone was seen many times. The genes are TRBV27 and TRBJ2-3, with D possibly TRBD2 on 5 matching bases. The germline V gene has CDR1 MNHEY and CDR2 SMNVEV (reference sequence). Trimming left V 0 bases short and J 6 bases short, with 7 bases between. This CDR3 comprises 13 residues. CDR3 sequence reads: CASSLSQRDTQYF. CDR3 in DNA: TGTGCCAGCAGTTTATCGCAGCGGGATACGCAGTATTTT.

V is TRBV29-1 and J is TRBJ2-5; no firm D call. Trimming removed 6 bases at V and 9 bases at J, with 17 bases between. There are 12 residues in the CDR3. The germline V gene has CDR1 SQVTM and CDR2 ANQGSEA. CDR3 DNA sequence: TGCAGCGTGGAAATAGATCGTGTGGCCCAGTACTTC. Translation: CSVEIDRVAQYF.

Notes on this clone: The same CDR3 is also encoded by other DNA sequences in this sample. CDR3 protein: CASSSSVTGGQPQHF. The DNA of the CDR3 is TGTGCCAGCAGTTCTTCCGTGACCGGAGGTCAGCCCCAGCATTTT. The gene calls are TRBV27 and TRBJ1-5; D is unresolved. CDR1 and CDR2 (germline): MNHEY, SMNVEV (reference sequence). The V end lost 4 bases, the J end lost 6 bases, and 16 bases lay between the germline ends. This CDR3 has 15 residues.

This clone was seen repeatedly, ten times or more. The chain is built from TRBV6-5 and TRBJ1-6; 7 bases match TRBD1. The CDR3 spans 13 residues. Unmatched junction bases numbered 8, after V lost 5 bases and J lost 13 bases. Per germline, CDR1 MNHEY and CDR2 SVGAGI. The CDR3 DNA sequence: TGTGCCAGCAGTCCCGGGACAGAACGGCCCCTCCACTTT. This translates into CASSPGTERPLHF.

Note on this clone: One end of the junction fails to match germline, which may point to a read error. The chain is built from TRBV30 and TRBJ1-2, with D unresolved. CDR1 GTSNPN and CDR2 SVGIG come from the germline V gene (reference sequence). There are 13 residues in the CDR3. Here the CDR3 reads CAWGVFANYGYTF. The CDR3 coding sequence is TGTGCCTGGGGTGTTTTCGCTAACTATGGCTACACCTTC.

This clone has just one count. The chain links TRBV14 to TRBJ2-7; TRBD1 aligns across 9 bases. The CDR3 runs 14 residues. Germline-derived CDR1 and CDR2 are SGHDN and FVKESK. J gave up 2 bases and V 4 bases, and 3 bases lay outside the gene matches. CDR3 sequence reads: CASSRGQGPYEQYF. CDR3 nucleotides: TGTGCCAGCAGCCGTGGACAGGGGCCCTACGAGCAGTACTTC.

This clone was counted only a few times. The J gene is TRBJ2-5, the V gene TRBV7-2; 10 bases map to TRBD1. The germline V gene encodes CDR1 SGHTA and CDR2 FQGNSA. CDR3 length: 15 amino acids. Trimming removed 5 bases from V and 5 bases from J; junction bases left unmatched: 8. The CDR3 coding sequence is TGTGCCAGCAGCCCGACAGGGGGCGCCGGGGAGACCCAGTACTTC. This codes for CASSPTGGAGETQYF.

The chain uses TRBV19 and TRBJ1-5; D may be TRBD1 (5 bases). V lost 4 bases, J lost 7 bases, and 17 bases lay in between. This CDR3 spans 15 amino acids. The germline V gene has CDR1 LNHDA and CDR2 SQIVND (reference sequence). The CDR3 protein is CASSKDGGMMQPQHF. CDR3 bases: TGTGCCAGTAGTAAGGACGGGGGGATGATGCAGCCCCAGCATTTT.

V is TRBV5-1 and J is TRBJ1-6, with D perhaps matching TRBD1 (5 bases). CDR3 length equals 17 residues. The germline V gene encodes CDR1 SGHRS and CDR2 YFSETQ. Deletions cut 1 base from V and 0 bases from J, with 11 bases between. CDR3 loop: CASSLMGQSSYNSPLHF. The CDR3 nucleotides are TGCGCCAGCAGCTTGATGGGGCAGAGCTCCTATAATTCACCCCTCCACTTT. Supplemented by reference TRBV5-1 and TRBJ1-6, the full variable domain reads KAGVTQTPRYLIKTRGQQVTLSCSPISGHRSVSWYQQTPGQGLQFLFEYFSETQRNKGNFPGRFSGRQFSNSRSEMNVSTLELGDSALYLCASSLMGQSSYNSPLHFGNGTRLTVT.

The chain links TRBV5-6 to TRBJ2-1; D may be TRBD1 (5 bases). The germline CDR1 and CDR2 sequences are SGHDT and YYEEEE. The V end lost 4 bases, the J end lost 0 bases, and 14 bases lay between the germline ends. The CDR3 spans 16 residues. The CDR3 reads CASSGIEDNSYNEQFF. Written as DNA, the CDR3 is TGTGCCAGCAGCGGCATTGAGGACAACTCCTACAATGAGCAGTTCTTC.

V usage is TRBV18 and J usage is TRBJ1-6; the match to TRBD1 covers 9 bases. Germline loops: CDR1 KGHSH, CDR2 LQKENI. The CDR3 consists of 15 residues. Trimming took 3 bases from V and 7 from J; bases not matched to a gene: 4. CDR3 residues: CASSPTGQGNSPLHF. In DNA form, the CDR3 reads TGTGCCAGCTCACCCACGGGACAGGGAAATTCACCCCTCCACTTT.

The chain links TRBV19 to TRBJ2-7; 8 bases match TRBD1. There are 15 residues in the CDR3. CDR1 and CDR2 (germline): LNHDA, SQIVND (reference sequence). J was trimmed by 5 bases and V by 2 bases; bases with no gene match: 8. CDR3 DNA sequence: TGTGCCAGTAGTATACAGGGGGCGCTTATTCACGAGCAGTACTTC. Protein product: CASSIQGALIHEQYF.

This chain uses TRBV19 with TRBJ1-3, with no clear D. The V gene lost 6 bases and the J gene lost 0 bases, with 9 bases spanning the gap. The CDR3 sequence is 14 residues long. Germline loops: CDR1 LNHDA, CDR2 SQIVND (reference sequence). CDR3 nucleotide sequence: TGTGCCAGTAGGCTGGCCAGCTCTGGAAACACCATATATTTT. The encoded protein is CASRLASSGNTIYF.

The V call is TRBV11-3, the J call TRBJ1-3; no definite D call. CDR1 SGHNT and CDR2 YENEEA come from the germline V gene. The V gene lost 5 bases and the J gene lost 0 bases, with 5 bases spanning the gap. CDR3 length: 13 amino acids. CDR3 DNA: TGTGCCAGCAGCGAGGACTCTGGAAACACCATATATTTT. As protein: CASSEDSGNTIYF.